A single T cell receptor beta chain is shown here with its context. The data were taken from a study of blood T cell repertoires in COVID-19. Study-level background: Some COVID-19 samples were acute and others convalescent; all came from the United States, Italy and Spain. T cells, B-cell-depleted T cells, or PBMCs provided the cDNA or gDNA that served as material.

Trimming took 5 bases from V and 9 from J, leaving 23 bases between them. CDR3 length: 15 residues. Germline values: CDR1 SGHVS, CDR2 FNYEAQ. As handled by the study authors: Using reference gene primer amplification, nucleated cell counts were estimated. Libraries were prepared by immunoSEQ multiplex PCR; TCRdb keeps only in-frame clonotypes and omits some of them. The V and J calls and the clone size are those of that table, but D and trimming were determined from the DNA. The sample carries 400,000 to 450,000 clones, over 75% recorded once. The source of this sequence is a man aged 25-45 years who had recovered from COVID-19. The sample was PBMCs or T cells enriched from blood (not recorded which). The chain has TRBV7-6 and TRBJ2-7; TRBD1 is a possible D gene (6 bases). In DNA, the CDR3 is TGTGCCAGCAGCCAAACCGGGACAACGGGCCAGGGGCAGTACTTC. Encoded protein: CASSQTGTTGQGQYF.